This T cell receptor (beta chain) was observed in a study of blood T cell repertoires in COVID-19. Study overall: The United States, Italy and Spain were the sources of the acute and convalescent COVID-19 samples. Sources were T cells, B-cell-depleted T cells, or PBMCs; the material itself was cDNA or gDNA.

Germline CDR1 and CDR2: GTSNPN and SVGIG (reference sequence). V gave up 0 bases and J gave up 9 bases, with 11 bases separating them. The CDR3 is made up of 12 amino acids. In the source study's methods: The authors estimated nucleated cell counts from reference gene primer amplification. This table comes from immunoSEQ multiplex PCR, and its TCRdb copy is limited to in-frame clones, with some not included. For V, J and clone size, that table is used; D and trimming come from the DNA. The sample contains roughly 340,000 clones, roughly 90% of which appear only once. Sequenced sample: peripheral blood. The sequence was collected from a woman aged 25 to 39 with COVID-19, enrolled during active disease. The V gene is TRBV30, the J gene TRBJ2-5, with D hard to call. The CDR3 DNA reads as TGTGCCTGGAGTGTAGAGCAATTTCCCCAGTACTTC. This encodes CAWSVEQFPQYF.